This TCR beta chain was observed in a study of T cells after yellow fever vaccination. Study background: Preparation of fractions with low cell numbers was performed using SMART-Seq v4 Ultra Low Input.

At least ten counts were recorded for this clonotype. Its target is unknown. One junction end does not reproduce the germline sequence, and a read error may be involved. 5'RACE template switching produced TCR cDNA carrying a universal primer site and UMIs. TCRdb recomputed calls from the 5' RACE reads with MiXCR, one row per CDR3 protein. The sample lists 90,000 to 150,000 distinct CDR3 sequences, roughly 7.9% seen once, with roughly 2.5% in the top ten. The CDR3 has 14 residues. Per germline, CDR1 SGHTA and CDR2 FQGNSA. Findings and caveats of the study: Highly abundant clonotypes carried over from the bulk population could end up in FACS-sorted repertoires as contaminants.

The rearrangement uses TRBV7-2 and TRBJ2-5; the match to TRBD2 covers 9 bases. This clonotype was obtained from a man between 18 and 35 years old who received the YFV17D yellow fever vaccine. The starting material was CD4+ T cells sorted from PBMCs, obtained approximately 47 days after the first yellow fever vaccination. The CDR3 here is CASSLSPSGAPRSF. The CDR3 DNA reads TGTGCCAGCAGCTTGAGTCCTAGCGGGGCCCCCCGGTCCTTC.